There are many counts of the clone carrying this T cell receptor beta chain. Antigen: not known. The sample is drawn from a study of tumor and adjacent non-tumor tissue in lung cancer. The CDR3 is 14 residues long. Between the trimmed V and J ends, which lost 4 bases and 3 bases, there was a span of 12 bases. Germline V gene lookup returns CDR1 SEHNR and CDR2 FQNEAQ (reference sequence). The template was RNA from unsorted bulk tissue. A modified ARM-PCR protocol with three rounds of nested PCR amplified TCRbeta. One entry per CDR3 protein, called by TCRdb with MiXCR from the multiplex PCR reads. There are fewer than 80,000 distinct CDR3 sequences in the sample; around 70% occur only once, and over 9.5% lies in the top ten. Whole-study findings and limits: Significantly higher TCR diversity was found in tumor than normal lung. Top 100 clones took a larger repertoire share in normal lung.

The chain has TRBV7-9 and TRBJ1-1; D remains ambiguous. Source material: lung tumor tissue. This TCR was recovered from a woman aged 70-85 years with non-small cell lung cancer. This CDR3 is CASSSLITDTEAFF. In DNA form, the CDR3 reads TGTGCCAGCAGCTCCTTAATTACGGACACTGAAGCTTTCTTT.